The 27 T cell receptor beta chains below all came from one sample that was sequenced in a study of shared clonotypes between healthy human individuals. Method: immunoSEQ multiplex PCR; TCRdb's copy keeps in-frame clones and lacks some. The sample records some 2,100,000 clones, around 95% being singletons. Sequenced material: naive CD4+ T cells sorted from blood. Documented subset: CD45RA+ positively selected. The origin of the receptors is a man between 18 and 29 years old in good health.

The chain employs TRBV18 and TRBJ1-4; no clear D gene. Trimming shortened V by 5 bases and J by 0 bases, and 13 bases separated the two germline ends. The CDR3 extends over 16 amino acids. CDR1 and CDR2 from the germline V gene are KGHSH and LQKENI. CDR3 sequence: CASSTFSTTTNEKLFF. CDR3 DNA sequence: TGTGCCAGCTCAACATTTTCCACGACAACTAATGAAAAACTGTTTTTT.

The chain carries TRBV6-6 and TRBJ1-5; D uncertain. The CDR3 extends over 14 amino acids. Per germline, CDR1 MNHNY and CDR2 SVGAGI (reference sequence). Trimming left V 10 bases short and J 0 bases short, with 13 bases between. The CDR3 region is CAITESYSNQPQHF. The CDR3 DNA is TGTGCCATCACAGAGAGTTATAGCAATCAGCCCCAGCATTTT.

For this clone: The same CDR3 also results from other DNA sequences found in this sample. V and J are TRBV5-1 and TRBJ1-5, with D possibly matching TRBD1 (5 bases). Germline CDR1 is SGHRS and CDR2 is YFSETQ. CDR3 length: 15 residues. The V end was cut by 0 bases, the J end by 4 bases, with 11 bases between. The CDR3 region is CASSLVPGGNQPQHF. The CDR3 DNA is TGCGCCAGCAGCTTGGTTCCGGGGGGTAATCAGCCCCAGCATTTT.

This chain links TRBV5-1 with TRBJ2-7; TRBD1 might be the D (5 bases). Per germline, CDR1 SGHRS and CDR2 YFSETQ. Trimming pared 0 bases from V and 3 bases from J, leaving 10 bases between. The CDR3 is 14 amino acids. The CDR3 DNA follows: TGCGCCAGCAGCTTGGAACAGGATATCTACGAGCAGTACTTC. Translation: CASSLEQDIYEQYF.

The chain carries TRBV19 and TRBJ2-7; maybe TRBD2 (5 bases). V was trimmed by 10 bases and J by 3 bases, leaving 16 bases between them. The CDR3 runs to 13 residues. The germline gives CDR1 LNHDA, CDR2 SQIVND (reference sequence). CDR3 DNA: TGTGCCACCCCAGACTCGGGATTCTACGAGCAGTACTTC. Amino acids: CATPDSGFYEQYF.

Points on this clone: This CDR3 is also generated by other DNA sequences in the sample. The rearrangement joins TRBV6-5 to TRBJ2-7; D is unclear. Trimming stripped 5 bases from V and 0 bases from J, with 14 bases between. The CDR3 has 15 residues. Germline values: CDR1 MNHEY, CDR2 SVGAGI. This CDR3 is CASSRLGFTSYEQYF. In DNA form, the CDR3 reads TGTGCCAGCAGTCGCCTCGGATTTACCTCCTACGAGCAGTACTTC.

V gene TRBV2 combines with J gene TRBJ2-7; D is unresolved. V was trimmed by 4 bases and J by 6 bases, leaving 16 bases between them. The CDR3 is 14 amino acids. CDR1 is SNHLY, CDR2 FYNNEI, per germline. CDR3 nucleotide sequence: TGTGCCAGCAGTGCCCAGGTTGGTACGTTCGAGCAGTACTTC. Its protein is CASSAQVGTFEQYF.

V and J are TRBV10-1 and TRBJ2-3, with D hard to call. The CDR3 is 17 residues long. Germline CDR1 WNHNN, CDR2 SYGVQD (reference sequence). V was cut by 5 bases and J by 2 bases, with 20 bases left in between. CDR3 sequence reads: CASSFDDGSDPTDTQYF. In nucleotides, the CDR3 is TGCGCCAGCAGTTTTGACGACGGGTCAGACCCCACAGATACGCAGTATTTT.

The V and J genes are TRBV29-1 and TRBJ1-2; D gene ambiguous. The ends were cut back, 3 bases at V and 8 bases at J, with 13 bases in the middle. The CDR3 loop spans 12 amino acids. Germline V gene sequence: CDR1 SQVTM, CDR2 ANQGSEA. DNA of the CDR3: TGCAGCGTTGATGGCCTAGGGCGGGGCTACACCTTC. It encodes CSVDGLGRGYTF.

The rearrangement uses TRBV5-4 and TRBJ2-1; 14 nucleotides match TRBD2. From germline, CDR1 is SGHNT and CDR2 YYREEE (reference sequence). The V segment lost 4 bases and the J segment 5 bases; nucleotides outside the gene matches: 2. This CDR3 spans 15 amino acids. The CDR3 bases are TGTGCCAGCAGCCGGGGACTAGCGGGAGACAATGAGCAGTTCTTC. Its protein product is CASSRGLAGDNEQFF.

This chain joins TRBV30 and TRBJ1-5; 7 bases map to TRBD1. The CDR3 contains 14 residues. From germline, CDR1 is GTSNPN and CDR2 SVGIG (reference sequence). V gave up 5 bases and J gave up 3 bases; unmatched junction bases: 7. DNA for the CDR3: TGTGCCTGGGGGAAGGGACAGTACAATCAGCCCCAGCATTTT. It encodes CAWGKGQYNQPQHF.

The chain recombines TRBV5-6 with TRBJ2-7, with D unresolved. The CDR3 has 15 amino acids. Germline values: CDR1 SGHDT, CDR2 YYEEEE. V was pared by 0 bases and J by 0 bases, with 10 bases between. The CDR3 DNA is TGTGCCAGCAGCTTGGGCAGGTCTTCCTCCTACGAGCAGTACTTC. This gives the protein CASSLGRSSSYEQYF.

V is TRBV6-5 and J is TRBJ1-1, with 7 nucleotides matching TRBD1. This CDR3 is built from 15 residues. Per the germline V gene, CDR1 is MNHEY and CDR2 is SVGAGI. J was trimmed by 4 bases and V by 7 bases; bases with no gene match: 12. The CDR3 is CASTERGQRGTEAFF. Here the CDR3 DNA reads TGTGCCAGCACCGAAAGGGGGCAAAGGGGCACTGAAGCTTTCTTT.

J is TRBJ1-5 and V is TRBV6-5, with TRBD1 matching over 7 bases. With V trimmed by 5 bases and J by 5 bases, 6 bases remained unmatched. CDR1 is MNHEY and CDR2 is SVGAGI in the germline V gene. This CDR3 comprises 14 residues. This CDR3 is CASSRDRAYQPQHF. The CDR3, as DNA: TGTGCCAGCAGTCGGGACAGAGCGTATCAGCCCCAGCATTTT.

The chain uses TRBV9 and TRBJ2-7; D might be TRBD2 (6 bases). V lost 2 bases, J lost 1 base, and 13 bases lay in between. There are 15 residues in the CDR3. CDR1 and CDR2 from the germline V gene are SGDLS and YYNGEE. DNA for the CDR3: TGTGCCAGCAGCGTGGGCGGGAAGCTTTCCTACGAGCAGTACTTC. Its translation is CASSVGGKLSYEQYF.

The chain has TRBV11-3 and TRBJ2-2; D call uncertain. CDR3 length: 13 residues. Germline CDR1 reads SGHNT; CDR2 reads YENEEA. Trimming removed 4 bases from V and 3 bases from J, with 6 bases in between. The CDR3 DNA follows: TGTGCCAGCAGCTCCTTCGACACCGGGGAGCTGTTTTTT. Residues: CASSSFDTGELFF.

J is TRBJ1-2 and V is TRBV10-3, with D unresolved. The CDR3 runs 16 residues. From germline, CDR1 is ENHRY and CDR2 SYGVKD. V was pared by 6 bases and J by 3 bases, with 20 bases between. CDR3 sequence reads: CAISDTLGEGHYGYTF. The CDR3, as DNA: TGTGCCATCAGCGATACCCTCGGTGAAGGCCACTATGGCTACACCTTC.

Turning to this clone: This sample includes further DNA sequences coding for the same CDR3. The chain recombines TRBV5-5 with TRBJ2-7, with 7 bases identical to TRBD2. V shed 3 bases, J shed 0 bases, and the junction held 3 bases outside the gene matches. Germline V gene sequence: CDR1 SGHKS, CDR2 YYEKEE (reference sequence). The CDR3 length is 14 residues. CDR3 loop: CASSSSGSSYEQYF. CDR3 DNA sequence: TGTGCCAGCAGCTCTAGCGGAAGCTCCTACGAGCAGTACTTC. The full variable domain, in which reference TRBV5-5 and TRBJ2-7 provide the parts outside the CDR3, is DAGVTQSPTHLIKTRGQQVTLRCSPISGHKSVSWYQQVLGQGPQFIFQYYEKEERGRGNFPDRFSARQFPNYSSELNVNALLLGDSALYLCASSSSGSSYEQYFGPGTRLTVT.

The genes are TRBV11-2 and TRBJ1-6, with TRBD1 as a possible D gene (6 bases). V was cut by 5 bases and J by 4 bases, with 9 bases left in between. The length of the CDR3 is 14 residues. Germline V CDR1 and CDR2: SGHAT, FQNNGV. CDR3 in DNA: TGTGCCAGCAGCGTTGGACAGTATAATTCACCCCTCCACTTT. Encoded protein: CASSVGQYNSPLHF.

The chain links TRBV5-1 to TRBJ1-6; perhaps TRBD1 as D (5 bases). V shed 5 bases and J shed 7 bases, with 19 bases lying between them. This CDR3 spans 16 amino acids. Looked up from germline, CDR1 is SGHRS and CDR2 is YFSETQ. The CDR3 is CASSGVPGGFNSPLHF. DNA of the CDR3: TGCGCCAGCAGTGGGGTCCCCGGGGGGTTCAATTCACCCCTCCACTTT.

The V gene is TRBV7-3, the J gene TRBJ2-3, with D hard to call. The germline CDR1 and CDR2 sequences are SGHTA and FQGTGA. The CDR3 runs to 13 residues. V was trimmed by 4 bases and J by 2 bases, leaving 7 bases between them. This CDR3 reads CASSSENTDTQYF. CDR3 in DNA: TGTGCCAGCAGCTCGGAGAACACAGATACGCAGTATTTT.

The chain employs TRBV5-1 and TRBJ2-7; 8 positions agree with TRBD1. Trimming took 4 bases from V and 1 from J; bases not matched to a gene: 10. The CDR3 is made up of 16 amino acids. CDR1 is SGHRS, CDR2 YFSETQ, per germline. Here the CDR3 DNA reads TGCGCCAGCAGCGCTGGACAGGGCATTTGGTCCTACGAGCAGTACTTC. Translated: CASSAGQGIWSYEQYF.

The rearrangement links TRBV11-2 to TRBJ2-1; 12 bases line up with TRBD2. This CDR3 is built from 17 residues. Trimming removed 5 bases from V and 4 bases from J; junction bases left unmatched: 9. CDR1 SGHAT and CDR2 FQNNGV come from the germline V gene. CDR3 protein: CASSHLRLAGGYNEQFF. The CDR3 coding sequence is TGTGCCAGCAGCCATCTTCGGCTAGCGGGAGGGTACAATGAGCAGTTCTTC. The full variable domain, completed using reference TRBV11-2 and TRBJ2-1, is EAGVAQSPRYKIIEKRQSVAFWCNPISGHATLYWYQQILGQGPKLLIQFQNNGVVDDSQLPKDRFSAERLKGVDSTLKIQPAKLEDSAVYLCASSHLRLAGGYNEQFFGPGTRLTVL.

The chain recombines TRBV9 with TRBJ1-6; a possible D gene is TRBD1 (5 bases). Germline CDR1 SGDLS, CDR2 YYNGEE. Trimming took 6 bases from V and 6 from J, leaving 13 bases between them. This CDR3 spans 14 amino acids. For the CDR3, the DNA is TGTGCCAGCACCGTCGGACAAGTTAATTCACCCCTCCACTTT. Residues: CASTVGQVNSPLHF.

V and J are TRBV2 and TRBJ2-5; the D gene is possibly TRBD1 (5 bases). Germline assignment: CDR1 SNHLY and CDR2 FYNNEI. The CDR3 length is 14 residues. Trimming pared 8 bases from V and 5 bases from J, leaving 18 bases between. The CDR3: CASLLQVTGETQYF. CDR3 DNA sequence: TGTGCCAGCCTGCTTCAAGTCACAGGCGAGACCCAGTACTTC.

In DNA, the CDR3 is TGTGCCAGTTGGTTCTACGAGCAGTACTTC. This sequence encodes CASWFYEQYF. This chain joins TRBV2 and TRBJ2-5; D call uncertain. TRBJ2-7 explains the end of the DNA better; the J call may be wrong. The CDR3 covers 10 residues. Germline loops: CDR1 SNHLY, CDR2 FYNNEI.

This clone was recorded once. Other DNA sequences in this sample translate to the same CDR3. The genes are TRBV18 and TRBJ1-2; D ambiguous. Germline values: CDR1 KGHSH, CDR2 LQKENI. This CDR3 contains 13 residues. V was trimmed by 0 bases and J by 5 bases, leaving 7 bases between them. The CDR3 here is CASSPPGTYGYTF. The CDR3 bases are TGTGCCAGCTCACCACCTGGTACTTATGGCTACACCTTC.